The 23 T cell receptor beta chains listed next were all sequenced from one sample in a study of CD8+ T cells in alopecia areata. RNA extraction and reverse transcription yielded cDNA as sequencing template. Profiled with immunoSEQ multiplex PCR; TCRdb holds only in-frame clones, not every one. The sample has roughly 100,000 clones, approximately 63% seen once. Treatment described: oral pan-JAK inhibitor, 5-10 mg twice daily. The sequencing used CD8+ T cells sorted from blood, collected at roughly week 55, from a patient treated with tofacitinib. All receptors derive from a human donor with alopecia areata.

The chain has TRBV29-1 and TRBJ2-1; D call uncertain. V lost 6 bases to trimming and J lost 5 bases, with 8 bases between them. Germline CDR1 is SQVTM and CDR2 is ANQGSEA. The CDR3 contains 11 residues. CDR3 region: CSVRSNNEQFF. CDR3 nucleotide sequence: TGCAGCGTCAGATCCAACAATGAGCAGTTCTTC.

This rearrangement joins TRBV5-1 to TRBJ2-5, with a possible D match to TRBD1 (5 bases). The CDR3 sequence is 14 residues long. Trimming cost V 0 bases and J 4 bases, with 10 bases left between them. Germline lookup yields CDR1 SGHRS and CDR2 YFSETQ. The CDR3 sequence is CASSLVSQGETQYF. CDR3 in DNA: TGCGCCAGCAGCTTGGTGTCCCAGGGAGAGACCCAGTACTTC.

The sample holds a few counts of this clone. This sequence joins TRBV29-1 and TRBJ2-5; D might be TRBD2 (5 bases). The CDR3 extends over 11 amino acids. Trimming removed 4 bases at V and 6 bases at J, with 9 bases between. Germline CDR1 SQVTM, CDR2 ANQGSEA. CDR3 residues: CSVVGKQTQYF. DNA for the CDR3: TGCAGCGTTGTCGGGAAACAGACCCAGTACTTC.

This clone was found a few times. The chain links TRBV6-1 to TRBJ1-1, with D unclear. Germline lookup yields CDR1 MNHNS and CDR2 SASEGT. The CDR3 contains 12 residues. Trimming stripped 1 base from V and 7 bases from J, with 7 bases between. The CDR3 sequence: CASSEGDDEAFF. The DNA of the CDR3 is TGTGCCAGCAGTGAAGGGGATGATGAAGCTTTCTTT.

The chain couples TRBV19 to TRBJ1-2; no definite D call. Trimming removed 5 bases from V and 5 bases from J, with 15 bases in between. The CDR3 runs to 14 residues. Germline V CDR1 and CDR2: LNHDA, SQIVND (reference sequence). CDR3: CASSPTPSEYGYTF. CDR3 DNA sequence: TGTGCCAGTAGTCCCACACCTTCGGAATATGGCTACACCTTC.

The chain recombines TRBV13 with TRBJ2-7; D may be TRBD1 (6 bases). There are 15 residues in the CDR3. Deletions cut 3 bases from V and 4 bases from J, with 16 bases between. Germline-derived CDR1 and CDR2 are PRHDT and FYEKMQ (reference sequence). The CDR3 region has the DNA TGTGCCAGCAGCTTTCCGACAGGTGGAAAGTACGAGCAGTACTTC. It encodes CASSFPTGGKYEQYF.

This clone was counted only a few times. This rearrangement joins TRBV13 to TRBJ2-1; D is tentatively TRBD1 or TRBD2 (5 bases each). The CDR3 contains 14 residues. The germline CDR1 and CDR2 sequences are PRHDT and FYEKMQ (reference sequence). V lost 5 bases and J 4 bases, leaving 12 bases between the germline ends. The CDR3 sequence is CASSTGTTYNEQFF. The CDR3, as DNA: TGTGCCAGCAGCACCGGGACGACTTACAATGAGCAGTTCTTC.

V is TRBV19 and J is TRBJ1-1; TRBD1 is a possible D gene (6 bases). The V and J ends lost 4 bases and 5 bases respectively, with 11 bases between them. This CDR3 is 13 amino acids long. Germline V lookup: CDR1 LNHDA, CDR2 SQIVND (reference sequence). In DNA, the CDR3 is TGTGCCAGTAGTACACAGGGTGGAACTGAAGCTTTCTTT. Amino acids: CASSTQGGTEAFF.

Note on this clone: The sample carries other DNA sequences with the same CDR3. This chain uses TRBV27 with TRBJ1-1; D not resolved. Germline values: CDR1 MNHEY, CDR2 SMNVEV (reference sequence). The ends were cut back, 0 bases at V and 1 base at J, with 9 bases in the middle. CDR3 length equals 15 residues. CDR3 DNA sequence: TGTGCCAGCAGTTTATCTCGGGCAGGGAACACTGAAGCTTTCTTT. Protein product: CASSLSRAGNTEAFF.

The table lists this clone with a few counts. The rearrangement uses TRBV4-1 and TRBJ1-1, with 8 positions matching TRBD1. The CDR3 spans 14 residues. The V and J ends lost 2 bases and 8 bases, in that order; junction bases with no gene match: 7. Germline lookup yields CDR1 MGHRA and CDR2 YSYEKL. In DNA form, the CDR3 reads TGCGCCAGCAGCCAACCGACAGGGGTAGGAGAAGCTTTCTTT. Residues: CASSQPTGVGEAFF.

This chain connects TRBV5-1 to TRBJ1-2; 8 positions match TRBD1. After removal of 5 bases from V and 1 base from J, the junction contained 7 bases not matched to a gene. This CDR3 spans 15 amino acids. Germline CDR1 is SGHRS and CDR2 is YFSETQ. The CDR3 DNA reads TGCGCCAGCAGACCACCGGGACAGGTTAACTATGGCTACACCTTC. Its protein product is CASRPPGQVNYGYTF.

This clone was observed a handful of times. This chain uses TRBV7-9 with TRBJ1-1, with 7 nucleotides matching TRBD1. Germline values: CDR1 SEHNR, CDR2 FQNEAQ (reference sequence). The CDR3 length is 14 residues. The junction had 4 bases not matched to a gene; V was cut back by 5 bases and J by 1 base. CDR3 amino acids: CASSTRQGNTEAFF. CDR3 nucleotide sequence: TGTGCCAGCAGCACCCGACAGGGGAACACTGAAGCTTTCTTT.

The V and J genes are TRBV29-1 and TRBJ2-4, with 12 bases identical to TRBD2. The V and J ends lost 1 base and 1 base, in that order; junction bases with no gene match: 2. Per germline, CDR1 SQVTM and CDR2 ANQGSEA. The CDR3 has 16 amino acids. The CDR3 bases are TGCAGCGTTGAAGGGGGGACTAGCGGGGCCAAAAACATTCAGTACTTC. Amino acid sequence: CSVEGGTSGAKNIQYF.

J is TRBJ1-1 and V is TRBV5-6; D possibly corresponds to TRBD1 (5 bases). With 5 bases removed from V and 0 bases from J, the gap between germline ends came to 17 bases. In germline, CDR1 is SGHDT, CDR2 YYEEEE. There are 16 residues in the CDR3. Written as DNA, the CDR3 is TGTGCCAGCAGGGACCAGGGTCCCTTAATGAACACTGAAGCTTTCTTT. Amino acid sequence: CASRDQGPLMNTEAFF.

The chain carries TRBV5-1 and TRBJ2-2; TRBD1 might be the D (5 bases). V was pared by 2 bases and J by 1 base, with 12 bases between. The CDR3 consists of 16 residues. Germline V CDR1 and CDR2: SGHRS, YFSETQ. CDR3 nucleotide sequence: TGCGCCAGCAGCTTCAAAGGGGCCTTGAACACCGGGGAGCTGTTTTTT. It codes for CASSFKGALNTGELFF.

The rearrangement links TRBV7-9 to TRBJ1-6, with a weak D call TRBD1 (5 bases). Between the trimmed V and J ends, which lost 2 bases and 9 bases, there was a span of 23 bases. Per germline, CDR1 SEHNR and CDR2 FQNEAQ (reference sequence). There are 18 residues in the CDR3. The CDR3 reads CASSLSEYAGTGPSPLHF. DNA for the CDR3: TGTGCCAGCAGCTTAAGCGAGTATGCCGGGACGGGACCTTCACCCCTCCACTTT.

This clone was found once. The V and J genes are TRBV9 and TRBJ1-5; unclear D gene. Germline CDR1 SGDLS, CDR2 YYNGEE. Trimming removed 0 bases from V and 5 bases from J, with 12 bases in between. The CDR3 extends over 15 amino acids. The CDR3 nucleotides read TGTGCCAGCAGCGTAGTTGGCAGTCGGGATCAGCCCCAGCATTTT. Its translation: CASSVVGSRDQPQHF.

The chain joins TRBV7-9 to TRBJ1-2; D is perhaps TRBD1 (5 bases). V dropped 1 base and J dropped 10 bases, with 10 bases sitting between them. Germline CDR1 is SEHNR and CDR2 is FQNEAQ (reference sequence). This CDR3 is 12 amino acids long. The CDR3 reads CASSLEGRDYTF. The CDR3 DNA reads as TGTGCCAGCAGCTTAGAGGGCAGGGACTACACCTTC.

This chain links TRBV30 with TRBJ2-7; D gene unclear. Germline V gene data show CDR1 as GTSNPN and CDR2 as SVGIG (reference sequence). The V end was cut by 0 bases, the J end by 1 base, with 7 bases between. This CDR3 contains 13 residues. CDR3 sequence (DNA): TGTGCCTGGAGTGTACCACCTTCCTACGAGCAGTACTTC. Its translation is CAWSVPPSYEQYF.

The V gene is TRBV27, the J gene TRBJ1-1; 9 nucleotides line up with TRBD1. This CDR3 comprises 17 residues. Unmatched junction bases numbered 11, after V lost 2 bases and J lost 4 bases. From germline, CDR1 is MNHEY and CDR2 SMNVEV (reference sequence). This chain's CDR3 is CASSLRWTGEVITEAFF. Here the CDR3 DNA reads TGTGCCAGCAGTTTACGTTGGACAGGGGAAGTTATCACTGAAGCTTTCTTT.

The chain joins TRBV5-1 to TRBJ2-7, with D possibly being TRBD2 (5 bases). The CDR3 contains 15 residues. Looked up from germline, CDR1 is SGHRS and CDR2 is YFSETQ. The V gene lost 1 base and the J gene lost 3 bases, with 14 bases spanning the gap. CDR3 residues: CASSLIANPLYEQYF. CDR3 in DNA: TGCGCCAGCAGCTTGATAGCGAACCCTCTCTACGAGCAGTACTTC.

The rearrangement links TRBV27 to TRBJ2-2; D call uncertain. The V end lost 2 bases, the J end lost 6 bases, and 7 bases lay between the germline ends. From germline, CDR1 is MNHEY and CDR2 SMNVEV (reference sequence). The CDR3 is 13 amino acids. The CDR3 DNA reads as TGTGCCAGCAGTTTACAAGGGTCCGGGGAGCTGTTTTTT. This codes for CASSLQGSGELFF.

The chain joins TRBV4-1 to TRBJ2-2; 7 nucleotides align to TRBD1. V shed 4 bases and J 4 bases; nucleotides not matched to a gene: 9. This CDR3 contains 16 residues. Germline V CDR1 and CDR2: MGHRA, YSYEKL. Written as DNA, the CDR3 is TGCGCCAGCAGCCCCATAGACAGGGAAATCACCGGGGAGCTGTTTTTT. Protein product: CASSPIDREITGELFF.